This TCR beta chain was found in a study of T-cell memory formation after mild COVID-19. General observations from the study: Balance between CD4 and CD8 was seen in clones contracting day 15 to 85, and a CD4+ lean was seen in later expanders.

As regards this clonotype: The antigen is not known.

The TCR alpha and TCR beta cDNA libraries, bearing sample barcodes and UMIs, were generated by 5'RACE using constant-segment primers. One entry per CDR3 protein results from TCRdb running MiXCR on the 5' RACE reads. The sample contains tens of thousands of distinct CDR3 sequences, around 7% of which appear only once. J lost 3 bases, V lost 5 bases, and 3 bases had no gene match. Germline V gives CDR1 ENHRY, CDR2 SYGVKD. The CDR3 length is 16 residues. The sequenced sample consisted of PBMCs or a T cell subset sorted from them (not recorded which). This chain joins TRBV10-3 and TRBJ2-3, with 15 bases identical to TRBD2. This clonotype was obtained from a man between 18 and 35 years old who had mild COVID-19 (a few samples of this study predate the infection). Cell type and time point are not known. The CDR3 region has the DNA TGTGCCATCAGTCCTGGGACTAGCGGGGGGACAGATACGCAGTATTTT. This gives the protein CAISPGTSGGTDTQYF.